This is a list of T cell receptor beta chains from one sample in a study of CD8 T cells in ankylosing spondylitis. One entry per CDR3 protein, called by TCRdb with MiXCR from the 5' RACE reads. The table lists under 550,000 distinct CDR3 sequences, 25% to 30% of them singletons. The sequencing sample was made of blood, either unsorted or a sorted T cell fraction (not recorded which). Receptor source: a male donor with ankylosing spondylitis. CDR3s include the opening cysteine and the closing phenylalanine or tryptophan. A D gene is named only where the DNA matches it firmly. The size of a clone is reported for some rows only, either as once, few or many, or as a class for expanded clones.

length	size	V	J	D	CDR3	DNA
14	-	TRBV29-1	TRBJ1-1	-	CSVVASNMNTEAFF	TGCAGCGTTGTCGCATCCAACATGAACACTGAAGCTTTCTTT
15	-	TRBV3-1	TRBJ2-1	TRBD2	CASSPKTSGRNEQFF	TGTGCCAGCAGCCCGAAGACTAGCGGGAGGAATGAGCAGTTCTTC
15	few	TRBV7-9	TRBJ1-1	-	CASSSYRVENTEAFF	TGTGCCAGCAGCTCGTACAGGGTAGAGAACACTGAAGCTTTCTTT
14	-	TRBV29-1	TRBJ2-2	-	CSVDGGGDTGELFF	TGCAGCGTTGATGGAGGGGGGGACACCGGGGAGCTGTTTTTT
14	-	TRBV28	TRBJ1-5	-	CASSLGGRSQPQHF	TGTGCCAGCAGTTTAGGGGGAAGGAGTCAGCCCCAGCATTTT
14	-	TRBV7-7	TRBJ2-1	TRBD2	CASSSYSGVGEQFF	TGTGCCAGCAGCAGTTATAGCGGGGTAGGAGAGCAGTTCTTC
14	-	TRBV20-1	TRBJ1-1	-	CSARAPHEATETFF	TGCAGTGCTAGAGCGCCCCACGAGGCTACTGAAACTTTCTTT
14	few	TRBV12-5	TRBJ2-1	TRBD2	CASGFGSGRNEQFF	TGTGCTAGTGGTTTTGGTAGCGGGAGAAATGAGCAGTTCTTC
15	many	TRBV7-2	TRBJ2-1	TRBD2	CASSLTSASYNEQFF	TGTGCCAGCAGCTTGACTAGCGCCTCCTACAATGAGCAGTTCTTC
16	few	TRBV7-9	TRBJ2-1	TRBD1	CASSSGQGSSYNEQFF	TGTGCCAGCAGCTCAGGACAGGGGAGCTCCTACAATGAGCAGTTCTTC
13	many	TRBV10-3	TRBJ1-5	TRBD1	CAIRRGQDQPQHF	TGTGCCATCAGAAGGGGGCAGGATCAGCCCCAGCATTTT
14	many	TRBV9	TRBJ2-1	-	CASSVPWTANEQFF	TGTGCCAGCAGCGTACCCTGGACTGCCAATGAGCAGTTCTTC
14	-	TRBV12-3/TRBV12-4	TRBJ1-1	-	CASSRGRGDAEAFF	TGTGCCAGCAGTCGAGGGCGGGGGGACGCTGAAGCTTTCTTT
14	few	TRBV20-1	TRBJ2-3	TRBD2	CSAMSAGGTDTQYF	TGCAGTGCTATGTCCGCGGGGGGCACAGATACGCAGTATTTT
15	-	TRBV20-1	TRBJ2-6	-	CSARDEGSGANVLTF	TGCAGTGCTAGAGATGAAGGGTCTGGGGCCAACGTCCTGACTTTC
20	-	TRBV5-1	TRBJ2-1	TRBD2	CASSLRPRLAGGSIYNEQFF	TGCGCCAGCAGCTTGCGGCCGCGACTAGCGGGAGGCAGTATCTACAATGAGCAGTTCTTC
15	-	TRBV18	TRBJ2-4	-	CASSPPGTNSNIQYF	TGTGCCAGCTCACCTCCCGGGACCAACTCAAACATTCAGTACTTC
12	many	TRBV20-1	TRBJ1-5	-	CSAREGVRPQHF	TGCAGTGCTAGAGAAGGGGTTCGGCCCCAGCATTTT
13	-	TRBV6-1	TRBJ1-2	-	CASGKNRNWSYTF	TGTGCCAGCGGGAAAAACAGGAACTGGAGCTACACCTTC
16	-	TRBV20-1	TRBJ2-1	-	CSARNRLASNYNEQFF	TGCAGTGCTAGAAATCGGTTAGCATCGAACTACAATGAGCAGTTCTTC
15	few	TRBV5-1	TRBJ2-2	-	CASSLGERNTGELFF	TGCGCCAGCAGCTTGGGAGAGCGGAACACCGGGGAGCTGTTTTTT
16	-	TRBV28	TRBJ2-1	-	CASSLVAIGLVDEQFF	TGTGCCAGCAGTTTGGTGGCGATTGGGCTTGTCGATGAGCAGTTCTTC
15	-	TRBV27	TRBJ2-7	TRBD2	CASSSASAGVGEQYF	TGTGCCAGCAGTTCGGCCTCAGCGGGAGTCGGGGAGCAGTACTTC
14	-	TRBV12-3/TRBV12-4	TRBJ2-1	TRBD2	CASSGLATYNEQFF	TGTGCCAGCTCTGGACTAGCGACCTACAATGAGCAGTTCTTC
15	-	TRBV9	TRBJ2-6	-	CASSVEISGANVLTF	TGTGCCAGCAGCGTAGAAATTTCTGGGGCCAACGTCCTGACTTTC
17	-	TRBV20-1	TRBJ2-5	-	CSARDTGTWEGRETQYF	TGCAGTGCTAGAGATACAGGGACGTGGGAGGGCCGGGAGACCCAGTACTTC
14	few	TRBV5-1	TRBJ2-5	TRBD1	CASSLQGSKETQYF	TGCGCCAGCAGCTTACAGGGGTCCAAGGAGACCCAGTACTTC
16	-	TRBV7-2	TRBJ2-1	TRBD2	CASSVGLAGGYNEQFF	TGTGCCAGCAGCGTGGGACTAGCGGGAGGCTACAATGAGCAGTTCTTC
14	-	TRBV27	TRBJ1-6	-	CASSTREGRSPLHF	TGTGCCAGCAGTACCCGCGAGGGGCGGTCACCCCTCCACTTT
20	few	TRBV4-1	TRBJ2-1	TRBD2	CASSQRGLAGGPSSYNEQFF	TGCGCCAGCAGCCAAAGGGGACTAGCGGGAGGGCCTAGCTCCTACAATGAGCAGTTCTTC
14	-	TRBV3-1	TRBJ2-1	-	CASSQAGEYNEQFF	TGTGCCAGCAGCCAAGCGGGAGAGTACAATGAGCAGTTCTTC
14	-	TRBV18	TRBJ1-6	TRBD1	CASSSTGENSPLHF	TGTGCCAGCTCATCTACAGGGGAGAATTCACCCCTCCACTTT
15	few	TRBV12-3/TRBV12-4	TRBJ1-6	TRBD1	CASSLDQGADSPLHF	TGTGCCAGCAGTTTAGACCAGGGGGCTGATTCACCCCTCCACTTT
17	-	TRBV5-1	TRBJ2-1	-	CASSPSPATSRDGEQFF	TGCGCCAGCAGCCCTTCACCCGCTACTAGTCGTGACGGTGAGCAGTTCTTC
15	few	TRBV7-2	TRBJ1-1	TRBD1	CASSLGRQGFAEAFF	TGTGCCAGCAGCTTAGGCCGACAGGGGTTTGCTGAAGCTTTCTTT
16	-	TRBV12-3/TRBV12-4	TRBJ2-1	TRBD2	CASSLMLAGGWSEQFF	TGTGCCAGCAGTTTAATGCTAGCGGGAGGGTGGAGTGAGCAGTTCTTC
15	few	TRBV5-1	TRBJ2-7	-	CASSFGSAGSYEQYF	TGCGCCAGCAGCTTCGGGAGCGCCGGCTCCTACGAGCAGTACTTC
15	once	TRBV20-1	TRBJ2-4	TRBD2	CSARALTSGAGVQYF	TGCAGTGCTAGAGCCCTCACTAGCGGGGCTGGGGTTCAGTACTTC
13	few	TRBV24-1	TRBJ1-2	TRBD1	CATSDSGGDGYTF	TGTGCCACCAGTGATTCAGGGGGCGATGGCTACACCTTC
12	few	TRBV2	TRBJ2-4	-	CASSVTNNIQYF	TGTGCCAGCAGTGTTACAAATAACATTCAGTACTTC
14	-	TRBV5-6	TRBJ2-1	-	CASSLMDDYNEQFF	TGTGCCAGCAGCCTGATGGACGATTACAATGAGCAGTTCTTC
14	few	TRBV7-2	TRBJ1-5	-	CASSFQGPYQPQHF	TGTGCCAGCAGCTTTCAGGGACCTTATCAGCCCCAGCATTTT
13	-	TRBV3-1	TRBJ1-1	-	CASTLPGNTEAFF	TGTGCCAGCACCCTACCAGGGAACACTGAAGCTTTCTTT